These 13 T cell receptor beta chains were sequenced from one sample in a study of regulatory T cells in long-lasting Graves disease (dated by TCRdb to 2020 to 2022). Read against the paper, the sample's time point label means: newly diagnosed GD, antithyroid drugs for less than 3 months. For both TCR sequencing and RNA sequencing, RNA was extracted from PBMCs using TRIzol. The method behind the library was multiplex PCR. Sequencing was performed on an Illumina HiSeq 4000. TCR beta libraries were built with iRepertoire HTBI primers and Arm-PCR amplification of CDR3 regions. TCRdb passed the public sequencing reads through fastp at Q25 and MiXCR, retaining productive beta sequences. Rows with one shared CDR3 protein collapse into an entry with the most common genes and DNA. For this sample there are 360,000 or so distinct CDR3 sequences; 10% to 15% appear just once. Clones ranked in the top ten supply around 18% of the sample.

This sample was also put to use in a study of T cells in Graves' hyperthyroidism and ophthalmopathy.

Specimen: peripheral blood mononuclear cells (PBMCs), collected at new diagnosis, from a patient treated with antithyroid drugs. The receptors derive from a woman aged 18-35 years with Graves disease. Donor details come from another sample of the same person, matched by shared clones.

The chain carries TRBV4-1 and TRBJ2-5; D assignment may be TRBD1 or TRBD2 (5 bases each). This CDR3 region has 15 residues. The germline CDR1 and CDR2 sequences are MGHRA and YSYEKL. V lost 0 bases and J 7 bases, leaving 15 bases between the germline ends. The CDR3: CASSQEGRAWGTQYF. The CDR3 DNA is TGCGCCAGCAGCCAAGAGGGACGAGCCTGGGGGACCCAGTACTTC.

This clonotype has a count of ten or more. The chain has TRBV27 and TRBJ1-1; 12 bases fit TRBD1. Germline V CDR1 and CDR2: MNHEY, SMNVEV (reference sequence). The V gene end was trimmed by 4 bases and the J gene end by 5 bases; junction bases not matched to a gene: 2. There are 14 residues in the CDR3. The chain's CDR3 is CASSWDRGRTEAFF. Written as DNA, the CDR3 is TGTGCCAGCAGTTGGGACAGGGGGCGTACTGAAGCTTTCTTT.

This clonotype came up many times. For the CDR3, the DNA is TGTGCCAGCAGAGACGTTGGGGAGCTGTTTTTT. Translation: CASRDVGELFF. The genes are TRBV25-1 and TRBJ2-2; D unclear. The CDR3 totals 11 residues. CDR1 MGHDK and CDR2 SYGVNS come from the germline V gene. V gave up 6 bases and J gave up 8 bases, with 7 bases separating them.

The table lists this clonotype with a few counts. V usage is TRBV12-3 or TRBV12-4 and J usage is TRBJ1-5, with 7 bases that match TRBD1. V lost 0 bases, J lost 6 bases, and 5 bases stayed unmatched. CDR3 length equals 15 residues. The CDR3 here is CASSLARTGTQPQHF. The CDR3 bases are TGTGCCAGCAGTTTAGCGAGGACAGGTACTCAGCCCCAGCATTTT.

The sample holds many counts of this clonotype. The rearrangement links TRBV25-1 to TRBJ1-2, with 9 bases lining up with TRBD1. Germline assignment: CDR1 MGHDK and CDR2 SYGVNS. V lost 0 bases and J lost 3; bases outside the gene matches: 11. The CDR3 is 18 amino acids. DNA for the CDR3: TGTGCCAGCAGTGAATATTTCATTTCGACAGGGGGAGACTATGGCTACACCTTC. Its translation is CASSEYFISTGGDYGYTF.

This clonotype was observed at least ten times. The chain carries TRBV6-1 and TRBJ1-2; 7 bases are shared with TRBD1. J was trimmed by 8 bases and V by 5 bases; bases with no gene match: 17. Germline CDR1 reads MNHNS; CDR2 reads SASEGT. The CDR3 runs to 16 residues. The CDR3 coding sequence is TGTGCCAGCAGTCCACAGGACTTCGACAGGGCGGAAGGCTACACCTTC. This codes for CASSPQDFDRAEGYTF.

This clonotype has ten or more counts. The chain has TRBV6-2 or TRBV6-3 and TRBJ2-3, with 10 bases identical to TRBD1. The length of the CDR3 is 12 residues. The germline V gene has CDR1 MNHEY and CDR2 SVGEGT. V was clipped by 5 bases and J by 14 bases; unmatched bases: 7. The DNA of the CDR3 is TGTGCCAGCAGTCCGTGGCGGGACAGGGGGTATTTT. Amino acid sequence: CASSPWRDRGYF.

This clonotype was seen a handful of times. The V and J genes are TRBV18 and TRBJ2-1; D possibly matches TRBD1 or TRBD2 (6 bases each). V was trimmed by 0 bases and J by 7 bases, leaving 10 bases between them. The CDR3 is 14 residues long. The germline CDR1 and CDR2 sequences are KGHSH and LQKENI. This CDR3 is CASSPPRGRNEQFF. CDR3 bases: TGTGCCAGCTCACCACCTCGGGGGCGTAATGAGCAGTTCTTC. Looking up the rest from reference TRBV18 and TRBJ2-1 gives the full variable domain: NAGVMQNPRHLVRRRGQEARLRCSPMKGHSHVYWYRQLPEEGLKFMVYLQKENIIDESGMPKERFSAEFPKEGPSILRIQQVVRGDSAAYFCASSPPRGRNEQFFGPGTRLTVL.

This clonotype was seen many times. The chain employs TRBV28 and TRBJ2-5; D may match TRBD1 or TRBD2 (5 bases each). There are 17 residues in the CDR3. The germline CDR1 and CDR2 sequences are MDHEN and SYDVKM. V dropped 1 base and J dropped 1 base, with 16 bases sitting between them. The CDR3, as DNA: TGTGCCAGCAGTTTATTTAAGTTTGCAGGGACCCAAGAGACCCAGTACTTC. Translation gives CASSLFKFAGTQETQYF.

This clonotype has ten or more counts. The CDR3, as DNA: TGTGCCAGCAGTTTATGGCTTAGCGGCCTCACAGATACGCAGTATTTT. This sequence encodes CASSLWLSGLTDTQYF. The chain has TRBV12-3 or TRBV12-4 and TRBJ2-3, with D possibly matching TRBD2 (6 bases). Trimming shortened V by 2 bases and J by 2 bases, and 14 bases separated the two germline ends. CDR3 length equals 16 residues.

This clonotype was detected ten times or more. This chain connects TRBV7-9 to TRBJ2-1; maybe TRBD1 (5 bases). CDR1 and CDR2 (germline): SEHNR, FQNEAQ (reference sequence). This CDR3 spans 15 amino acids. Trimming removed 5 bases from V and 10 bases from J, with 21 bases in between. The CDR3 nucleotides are TGTGCCAGCAGCCCCAGGGTTGGTAGATCAAACGAGCAGTTCTTC. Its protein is CASSPRVGRSNEQFF.

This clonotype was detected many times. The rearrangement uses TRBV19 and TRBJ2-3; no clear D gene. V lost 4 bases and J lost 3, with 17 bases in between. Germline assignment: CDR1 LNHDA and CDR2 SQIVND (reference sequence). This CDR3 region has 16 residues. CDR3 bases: TGTGCCAGTAGTAAAGCAGGATGGTATCAGACAGATACGCAGTATTTT. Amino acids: CASSKAGWYQTDTQYF.

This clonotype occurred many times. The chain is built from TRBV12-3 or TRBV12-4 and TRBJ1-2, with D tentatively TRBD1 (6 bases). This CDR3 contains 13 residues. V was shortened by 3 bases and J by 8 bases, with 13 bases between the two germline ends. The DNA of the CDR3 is TGTGCCAGCAGTTTTGTGGGGGCGCGAGGCTACACCTTC. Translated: CASSFVGARGYTF.